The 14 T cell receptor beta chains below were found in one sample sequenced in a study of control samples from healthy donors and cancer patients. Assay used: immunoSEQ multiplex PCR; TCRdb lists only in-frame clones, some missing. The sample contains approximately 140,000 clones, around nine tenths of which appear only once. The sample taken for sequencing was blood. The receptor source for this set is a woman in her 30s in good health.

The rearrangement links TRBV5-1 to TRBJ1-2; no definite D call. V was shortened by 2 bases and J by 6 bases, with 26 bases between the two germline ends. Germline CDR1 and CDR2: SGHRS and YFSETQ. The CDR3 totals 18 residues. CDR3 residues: CASSFMAPRVGRRDGYTF. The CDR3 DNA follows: TGCGCCAGCAGCTTTATGGCCCCCCGCGTCGGCCGCCGGGATGGCTACACCTTC.

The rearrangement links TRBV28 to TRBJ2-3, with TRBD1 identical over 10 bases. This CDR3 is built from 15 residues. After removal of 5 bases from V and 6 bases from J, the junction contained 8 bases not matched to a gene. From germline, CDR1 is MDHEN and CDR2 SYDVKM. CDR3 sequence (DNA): TGTGCCAGCAGTCATCCGGGACAGGGGTTGGATACGCAGTATTTT. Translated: CASSHPGQGLDTQYF.

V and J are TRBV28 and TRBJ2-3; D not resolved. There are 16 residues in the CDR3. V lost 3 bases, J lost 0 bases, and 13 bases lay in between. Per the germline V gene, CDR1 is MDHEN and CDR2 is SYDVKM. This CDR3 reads CASSFPGGISTDTQYF. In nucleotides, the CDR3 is TGTGCCAGCAGTTTCCCAGGTGGGATAAGCACAGATACGCAGTATTTT.

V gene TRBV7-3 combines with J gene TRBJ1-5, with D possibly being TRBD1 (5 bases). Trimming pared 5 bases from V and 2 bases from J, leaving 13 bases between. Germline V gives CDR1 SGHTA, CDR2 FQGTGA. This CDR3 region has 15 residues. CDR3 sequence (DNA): TGTGCCAGCAGCCGCGGGGTACAGGGCAATCAGCCCCAGCATTTT. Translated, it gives CASSRGVQGNQPQHF. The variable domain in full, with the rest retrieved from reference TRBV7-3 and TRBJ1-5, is GAGVSQTPSNKVTEKGKYVELRCDPISGHTALYWYRQSLGQGPEFLIYFQGTGAADDSGLPNDRFFAVRPEGSVSTLKIQRTERGDSAVYLCASSRGVQGNQPQHFGDGTRLSIL.

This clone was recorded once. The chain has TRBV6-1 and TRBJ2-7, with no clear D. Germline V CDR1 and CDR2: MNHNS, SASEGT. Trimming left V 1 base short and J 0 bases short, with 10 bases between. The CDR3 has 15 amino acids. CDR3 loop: CASSEGSRFSYEQYF. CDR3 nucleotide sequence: TGTGCCAGCAGTGAAGGCAGTCGGTTCTCCTACGAGCAGTACTTC.

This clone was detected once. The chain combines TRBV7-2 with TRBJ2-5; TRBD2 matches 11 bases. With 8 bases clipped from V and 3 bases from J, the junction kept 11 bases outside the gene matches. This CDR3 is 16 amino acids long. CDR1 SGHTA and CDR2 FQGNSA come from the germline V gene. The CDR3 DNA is TGTGCCAGCTCCCCTAGCGGGAGGCCCTTTGAAGAGACCCAGTACTTC. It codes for CASSPSGRPFEETQYF.

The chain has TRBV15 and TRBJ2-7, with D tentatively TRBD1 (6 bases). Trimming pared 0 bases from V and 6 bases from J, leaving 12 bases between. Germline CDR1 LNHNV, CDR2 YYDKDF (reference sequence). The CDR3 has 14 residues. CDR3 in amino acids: CATSRDRAGVEQYF. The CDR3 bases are TGTGCCACCAGCAGAGATAGGGCAGGGGTCGAGCAGTACTTC.

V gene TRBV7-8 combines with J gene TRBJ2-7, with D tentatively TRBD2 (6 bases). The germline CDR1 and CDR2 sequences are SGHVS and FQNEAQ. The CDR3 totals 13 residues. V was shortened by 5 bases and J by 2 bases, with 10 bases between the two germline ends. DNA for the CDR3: TGTGCCAGCAGCGCGGGATTTACCTACGAGCAGTACTTC. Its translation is CASSAGFTYEQYF.

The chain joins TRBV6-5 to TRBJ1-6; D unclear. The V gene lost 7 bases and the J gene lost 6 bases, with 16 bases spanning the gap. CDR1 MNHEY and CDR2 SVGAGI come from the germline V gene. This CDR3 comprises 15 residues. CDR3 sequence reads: CASTHAGWGNSPLHF. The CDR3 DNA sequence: TGTGCCAGCACTCACGCGGGGTGGGGTAATTCACCCCTCCACTTT.

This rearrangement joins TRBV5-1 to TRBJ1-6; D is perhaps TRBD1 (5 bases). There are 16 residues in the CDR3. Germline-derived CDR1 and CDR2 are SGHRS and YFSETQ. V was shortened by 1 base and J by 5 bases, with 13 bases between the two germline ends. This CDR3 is CASSLTGTQNNSPLHF. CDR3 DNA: TGCGCCAGCAGCTTGACCGGGACGCAGAATAATTCACCCCTCCACTTT.

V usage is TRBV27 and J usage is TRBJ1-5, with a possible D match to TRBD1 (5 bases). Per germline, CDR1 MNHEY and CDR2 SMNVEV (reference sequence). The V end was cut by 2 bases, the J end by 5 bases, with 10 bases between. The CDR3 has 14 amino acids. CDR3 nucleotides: TGTGCCAGCAGTTTAGGTAGCAGGGATCAGCCCCAGCATTTT. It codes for CASSLGSRDQPQHF.

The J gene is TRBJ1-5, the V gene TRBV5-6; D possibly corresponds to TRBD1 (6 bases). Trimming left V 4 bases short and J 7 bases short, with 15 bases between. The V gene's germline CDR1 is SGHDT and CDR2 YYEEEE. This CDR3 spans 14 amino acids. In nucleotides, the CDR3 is TGTGCCAGCAGCCCGGGAGGGGGAGGGCAGCCCCAGCATTTT. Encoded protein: CASSPGGGGQPQHF. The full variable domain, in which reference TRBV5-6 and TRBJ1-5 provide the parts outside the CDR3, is DAGVTQSPTHLIKTRGQQVTLRCSPKSGHDTVSWYQQALGQGPQFIFQYYEEEERQRGNFPDRFSGHQFPNYSSELNVNALLLGDSALYLCASSPGGGGQPQHFGDGTRLSIL.

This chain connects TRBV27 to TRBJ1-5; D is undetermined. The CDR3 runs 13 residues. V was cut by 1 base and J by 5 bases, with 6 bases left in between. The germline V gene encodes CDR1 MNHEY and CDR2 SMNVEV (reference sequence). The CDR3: CASSLWADQPQHF. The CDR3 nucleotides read TGTGCCAGCAGTTTATGGGCAGATCAGCCCCAGCATTTT.

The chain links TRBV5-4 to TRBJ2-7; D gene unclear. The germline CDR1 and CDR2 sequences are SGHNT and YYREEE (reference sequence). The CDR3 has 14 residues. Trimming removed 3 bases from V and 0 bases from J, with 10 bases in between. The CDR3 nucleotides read TGTGCCAGCAGCTCCCCCCCTCCCTCCTACGAGCAGTACTTC. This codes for CASSSPPPSYEQYF.